The 31 T cell receptor beta chains presented below share a single source sample, sequenced in a study of identifying expanded T cells in peripheral blood. TCRdb's copy holds only in-frame clones and misses some; the assay was immunoSEQ multiplex PCR. The sample lists approximately 58,000 clones, about four fifths occurring once. The sequencing input was blood. The receptors derive from a person aged 18 to 70 in good health.

The chain employs TRBV15 and TRBJ1-6; no clear D gene. Germline lookup yields CDR1 LNHNV and CDR2 YYDKDF (reference sequence). The ends were cut back, 1 base at V and 8 bases at J, with 9 bases in the middle. The CDR3 loop spans 14 amino acids. In nucleotides, the CDR3 is TGTGCCACCAGCAGAGCCGGGCGCGATTCACCCCTCCACTTT. It encodes CATSRAGRDSPLHF.

This sequence joins TRBV5-5 and TRBJ1-1, with 7 bases that match TRBD1. The germline V gene encodes CDR1 SGHKS and CDR2 YYEKEE (reference sequence). J gave up 6 bases and V 4 bases, and 9 bases lay outside the gene matches. CDR3 size: 14 residues. CDR3 sequence: CASSPRDRDAEAFF. The CDR3 bases are TGTGCCAGCAGCCCCCGAGACAGGGACGCTGAAGCTTTCTTT.

The sample holds one count of this clone. This sequence joins TRBV19 and TRBJ2-7, with 9 bases lining up with TRBD2. The V gene's germline CDR1 is LNHDA and CDR2 SQIVND (reference sequence). J gave up 3 bases and V 7 bases, and 10 bases lay outside the gene matches. This CDR3 region has 15 residues. In DNA, the CDR3 is TGTGCCAGTACCTTGACTAGCGGAACAAACTACGAGCAGTACTTC. It is translated as CASTLTSGTNYEQYF.

The CDR3 spells CASSPGLTNTGELFF. CDR3 DNA: TGTGCCAGCTCACCTGGACTGACGAACACCGGGGAGCTGTTTTTT. J is TRBJ2-2 and V is TRBV18; the D gene is possibly TRBD2 (5 bases). Deletions cut 3 bases from V and 0 bases from J, with 8 bases between. The CDR3 length is 15 residues. Germline-derived CDR1 and CDR2 are KGHSH and LQKENI. The full variable domain, rest sourced from reference TRBV18 and TRBJ2-2, is NAGVMQNPRHLVRRRGQEARLRCSPMKGHSHVYWYRQLPEEGLKFMVYLQKENIIDESGMPKERFSAEFPKEGPSILRIQQVVRGDSAAYFCASSPGLTNTGELFFGEGSRLTVL.

This clone was observed a single time. The chain has TRBV9 and TRBJ2-6, with a weak D call TRBD1 (6 bases). Per the germline V gene, CDR1 is SGDLS and CDR2 is YYNGEE. Trimming removed 3 bases at V and 4 bases at J, with 11 bases between. The CDR3 covers 15 residues. The CDR3 DNA sequence: TGTGCCAGCAGCGCTACAGGGTTGGGGGCCAACGTCCTGACTTTC. Its protein is CASSATGLGANVLTF.

The rearrangement joins TRBV25-1 to TRBJ1-2, with 7 bases aligning to TRBD1. J was trimmed by 5 bases and V by 6 bases; bases with no gene match: 18. The germline gives CDR1 MGHDK, CDR2 SYGVNS. There are 17 residues in the CDR3. The CDR3 region has the DNA TGTGCCAGCAGGGCCCCCAGGACAGGAGGAGGGAAGTATGGCTACACCTTC. Encoded protein: CASRAPRTGGGKYGYTF.

The rearrangement joins TRBV7-9 to TRBJ1-5; 12 nucleotides agree with TRBD1. V gave up 4 bases and J gave up 6 bases; unmatched junction bases: 4. Looked up from germline, CDR1 is SEHNR and CDR2 is FQNEAQ (reference sequence). This CDR3 is built from 15 residues. The CDR3 region is CASSSTGQGAQPQHF. The CDR3 nucleotides are TGTGCCAGCAGCTCAACGGGACAGGGGGCTCAGCCCCAGCATTTT.

The rearrangement joins TRBV6-1 to TRBJ1-1; D is unclear. The V end lost 5 bases, the J end lost 3 bases, and 13 bases lay between the germline ends. Germline CDR1 reads MNHNS; CDR2 reads SASEGT. The CDR3 length is 14 residues. The CDR3 DNA reads TGTGCCAGCAGTTGGTACGGGGAGGACACTGAAGCTTTCTTT. Translation gives CASSWYGEDTEAFF.

This rearrangement joins TRBV7-6 to TRBJ2-1, with 7 bases identical to TRBD1. Germline loops: CDR1 SGHVS, CDR2 FNYEAQ. The V segment lost 5 bases and the J segment 7 bases; nucleotides outside the gene matches: 8. This CDR3 is built from 14 residues. CDR3 DNA sequence: TGTGCCAGCAGCCCGTCGACAGGGTTTAATGAGCAGTTCTTC. Amino acid sequence: CASSPSTGFNEQFF. The entire variable domain, with the rest obtained from reference TRBV7-6 and TRBJ2-1, is as follows: GAGVSQSPRYKVTKRGQDVALRCDPISGHVSLYWYRQALGQGPEFLTYFNYEAQQDKSGLPNDRFSAERPEGSISTLTIQRTEQRDSAMYRCASSPSTGFNEQFFGPGTRLTVL.

The chain joins TRBV7-9 to TRBJ2-1; D not resolved. The CDR3 spans 15 residues. Germline V lookup: CDR1 SEHNR, CDR2 FQNEAQ (reference sequence). V lost 6 bases and J lost 0, with 12 bases in between. CDR3 nucleotides: TGTGCCAGCAGTCCCCCCGAGGCCTCCTACAATGAGCAGTTCTTC. This gives the protein CASSPPEASYNEQFF.

The chain joins TRBV27 to TRBJ2-1; 9 positions match TRBD1. Losses at the gene ends were 4 bases for V and 5 bases for J; bases not matched to a gene: 3. This CDR3 contains 14 residues. Germline values: CDR1 MNHEY, CDR2 SMNVEV (reference sequence). The DNA for the CDR3 is TGTGCCAGCAGTTCGGGGACAGGGCACAATGAGCAGTTCTTC. This gives the protein CASSSGTGHNEQFF.

This chain joins TRBV6-1 and TRBJ1-1; D possibly corresponds to TRBD1 (5 bases). This CDR3 has 14 residues. Deletions cut 4 bases from V and 8 bases from J, with 17 bases between. Germline V gene sequence: CDR1 MNHNS, CDR2 SASEGT. Written as DNA, the CDR3 is TGTGCCAGCAGTGCACTGATAGGGGCAGGCGAAGCTTTCTTT. Translated: CASSALIGAGEAFF.

The CDR3 DNA reads as TGCGCCAGCAGTGATCTGGGAGTGGGAAACACCATATATTTT. It yields the protein CASSDLGVGNTIYF. The chain couples TRBV10-2 to TRBJ1-3; unclear D gene. The CDR3 contains 14 residues. Germline CDR1 and CDR2: WSHSY and SAAADI. Trimming removed 3 bases at V and 4 bases at J, with 10 bases between.

The genes are TRBV28 and TRBJ1-5; 7 bases match TRBD1. This CDR3 spans 14 amino acids. The germline V gene has CDR1 MDHEN and CDR2 SYDVKM. J was trimmed by 11 bases and V by 6 bases; bases with no gene match: 13. The DNA for the CDR3 is TGTGCCAGCAGCCCGGACAGGTTCCGAATAGCCCAGCATTTT. This translates into CASSPDRFRIAQHF. The variable domain in full, completed from reference TRBV28 and TRBJ1-5, reads DVKVTQSSRYLVKRTGEKVFLECVQDMDHENMFWYRQDPGLGLRLIYFSYDVKMKEKGDIPEGYSVSREKKERFSLILESASTNQTSMYLCASSPDRFRIAQHFGDGTRLSIL.

The table lists this clone with a count of one. V is TRBV6-6 and J is TRBJ2-7, with TRBD1 identical over 11 bases. The trim removed 2 bases at V and 3 bases at J, leaving 0 bases unmatched. The germline V gene has CDR1 MNHNY and CDR2 SVGAGI (reference sequence). The CDR3 loop spans 14 amino acids. The CDR3 DNA reads TGTGCCAGCAGTTACGGGACAGGGGGCTACGAGCAGTACTTC. This sequence encodes CASSYGTGGYEQYF.

By sample fraction, this clone is medium-sized. The rearrangement links TRBV30 to TRBJ1-2, with D perhaps TRBD1 (5 bases). Trimming removed 5 bases at V and 8 bases at J, with 24 bases between. CDR3 length equals 15 residues. Germline V CDR1 and CDR2: GTSNPN, SVGIG (reference sequence). The CDR3 region has the DNA TGTGCCTGGGGGACTCTGACAGCCGGCGTATCGGGCTACACCTTC. Protein product: CAWGTLTAGVSGYTF.

The CDR3 DNA reads as TGTGCCAGCAGCGTAGGTGAGGAAGGGTCCCTCCACTTT. Translation gives CASSVGEEGSLHF. The chain recombines TRBV9 with TRBJ1-6; no firm D call. Germline lookup yields CDR1 SGDLS and CDR2 YYNGEE. Trimming shortened V by 0 bases and J by 14 bases, and 12 bases separated the two germline ends. This CDR3 is 13 amino acids long.

The chain links TRBV7-9 to TRBJ2-1, with TRBD1 matching 9 bases. In germline, CDR1 is SEHNR, CDR2 FQNEAQ (reference sequence). The CDR3 is 12 amino acids. V lost 7 bases, J lost 6 bases, and 1 base stayed unmatched. CDR3 amino acids: CASKTGGNEQFF. The CDR3 bases are TGTGCCAGCAAGACAGGGGGCAATGAGCAGTTCTTC.

This clone was found a few times. The rearrangement uses TRBV27 and TRBJ2-3, with a weak D call TRBD1 (5 bases). Trimming pared 6 bases from V and 4 bases from J, leaving 14 bases between. This CDR3 has 14 amino acids. Looked up from germline, CDR1 is MNHEY and CDR2 is SMNVEV (reference sequence). The CDR3 sequence: CASRGTGTADTQYF. CDR3 nucleotides: TGTGCCAGCAGGGGAACAGGAACGGCAGATACGCAGTATTTT.

V gene TRBV13 combines with J gene TRBJ2-5, with 11 bases fitting TRBD2. This CDR3 has 16 residues. Germline V gives CDR1 PRHDT, CDR2 FYEKMQ (reference sequence). V lost 3 bases and J lost 5; bases outside the gene matches: 8. CDR3 loop: CASSLTSGILGETQYF. Here the CDR3 DNA reads TGTGCCAGCAGCTTGACTAGCGGGATCTTGGGCGAGACCCAGTACTTC. The whole variable domain, remainder taken from reference TRBV13 and TRBJ2-5, is AAGVIQSPRHLIKEKRETATLKCYPIPRHDTVYWYQQGPGQDPQFLISFYEKMQSDKGSIPDRFSAQQFSDYHSELNMSSLELGDSALYFCASSLTSGILGETQYFGPGTRLLVL.

The chain links TRBV7-6 to TRBJ2-1; D may match TRBD1 or TRBD2 (5 bases each). Germline CDR1 SGHVS, CDR2 FNYEAQ. The CDR3 has 14 amino acids. Trimming stripped 5 bases from V and 6 bases from J, with 14 bases between. This CDR3 reads CASSPRLGVNEQFF. As DNA, the CDR3 is TGTGCCAGCAGCCCCAGACTGGGGGTCAATGAGCAGTTCTTC. Complete variable domain (other parts from reference TRBV7-6 and TRBJ2-1): GAGVSQSPRYKVTKRGQDVALRCDPISGHVSLYWYRQALGQGPEFLTYFNYEAQQDKSGLPNDRFSAERPEGSISTLTIQRTEQRDSAMYRCASSPRLGVNEQFFGPGTRLTVL.

The chain carries TRBV5-6 and TRBJ1-3, with 9 bases lining up with TRBD1. Trimming at V came to 0 bases and at J to 7 bases, leaving 5 bases not matched to a gene. Per germline, CDR1 SGHDT and CDR2 YYEEEE. The CDR3 consists of 15 residues. The chain's CDR3 is CASSLDRGQRNTIYF. The CDR3 DNA sequence: TGTGCCAGCAGCTTGGACAGGGGGCAAAGGAACACCATATATTTT. The full variable domain, rest sourced from reference TRBV5-6 and TRBJ1-3, is DAGVTQSPTHLIKTRGQQVTLRCSPKSGHDTVSWYQQALGQGPQFIFQYYEEEERQRGNFPDRFSGHQFPNYSSELNVNALLLGDSALYLCASSLDRGQRNTIYFGEGSWLTVV.

V gene TRBV14 combines with J gene TRBJ2-5, with no clear D. CDR1 is SGHDN and CDR2 is FVKESK in the germline V gene. This CDR3 region has 14 residues. Trimming took off 4 bases at V and 4 bases at J, with 13 bases between the two ends. The CDR3 sequence is CASSPLEAAETQYF. The CDR3 nucleotides read TGTGCCAGCAGCCCTCTCGAGGCGGCAGAGACCCAGTACTTC.

DNA of the CDR3: TGTGCCAGCGCGACGACGGGCAGGGAGTTTCAAGATACGCAGTATTTT. Translation gives CASATTGREFQDTQYF. V gene TRBV7-9 combines with J gene TRBJ2-3; D tentatively reads TRBD1 or TRBD2 (5 bases each). V lost 8 bases and J 5 bases, leaving 23 bases between the germline ends. This CDR3 has 16 amino acids. The germline CDR1 and CDR2 sequences are SEHNR and FQNEAQ (reference sequence). Looking up the rest from reference TRBV7-9 and TRBJ2-3 gives the full variable domain: DTGVSQNPRHKITKRGQNVTFRCDPISEHNRLYWYRQTLGQGPEFLTYFQNEAQLEKSRLLSDRFSAERPKGSFSTLEIQRTEQGDSAMYLCASATTGREFQDTQYFGPGTRLTVL.

J is TRBJ2-1 and V is TRBV5-6; D not resolved. From germline, CDR1 is SGHDT and CDR2 YYEEEE. The CDR3 extends over 13 amino acids. V lost 3 bases and J 10 bases, leaving 14 bases between the germline ends. The CDR3: CASSSISLGEQFF. CDR3 nucleotide sequence: TGTGCCAGCAGCTCTATCTCTTTAGGGGAGCAGTTCTTC.

This clone was detected only once. This chain links TRBV7-8 with TRBJ2-7; a possible D gene is TRBD2 (6 bases). Trimming took 1 base from V and 0 from J, leaving 10 bases between them. The germline gives CDR1 SGHVS, CDR2 FQNEAQ. CDR3 length: 15 residues. The CDR3 nucleotides are TGTGCCAGCAGCTTAGGGCTAGCGATCTCCTACGAGCAGTACTTC. It is translated as CASSLGLAISYEQYF.

The chain carries TRBV19 and TRBJ2-2; D perhaps matches TRBD1 (7 bases). V was cut by 4 bases and J by 5 bases, with 14 bases left in between. Germline lookup yields CDR1 LNHDA and CDR2 SQIVND (reference sequence). This CDR3 is 15 amino acids long. Written as DNA, the CDR3 is TGTGCCAGTAGTACGCGGGACAGAGGGACCGGGGAGCTGTTTTTT. It yields the protein CASSTRDRGTGELFF. The full variable domain, rest sourced from reference TRBV19 and TRBJ2-2, is DGGITQSPKYLFRKEGQNVTLSCEQNLNHDAMYWYRQDPGQGLRLIYYSQIVNDFQKGDIAEGYSVSREKKESFPLTVTSAQKNPTAFYLCASSTRDRGTGELFFGEGSRLTVL.

The chain carries TRBV11-2 and TRBJ1-3; D remains ambiguous. Germline CDR1 and CDR2: SGHAT and FQNNGV. V lost 2 bases, J lost 0 bases, and 5 bases lay in between. This CDR3 has 14 residues. The CDR3 nucleotides read TGTGCCAGCAGCTTACCCATCTCTGGAAACACCATATATTTT. It is translated as CASSLPISGNTIYF.

This chain joins TRBV5-6 and TRBJ1-5; 11 bases are shared with TRBD1. Unmatched junction bases numbered 3, after V lost 4 bases and J lost 6 bases. CDR1 SGHDT and CDR2 YYEEEE come from the germline V gene. This CDR3 region has 14 residues. Here the CDR3 reads CASSRDRGVQPQHF. CDR3 sequence (DNA): TGTGCCAGCAGCCGGGACAGGGGGGTTCAGCCCCAGCATTTT.

The CDR3 DNA reads TGTGCCTGGAGTGACGAAGGTTTGGGCAATCAGCCCCAGCATTTT. Amino acid sequence: CAWSDEGLGNQPQHF. V is TRBV30 and J is TRBJ1-5, with D unclear. Germline CDR1 reads GTSNPN; CDR2 reads SVGIG (reference sequence). V dropped 1 base and J dropped 2 bases, with 12 bases sitting between them. The CDR3 length is 15 residues. Based on the CDR3 plus reference TRBV30 and TRBJ1-5, the full variable domain is SQTIHQWPATLVQPVGSPLSLECTVEGTSNPNLYWYRQAAGRGLQLLFYSVGIGQISSEVPQNLSASRPQDRQFILSSKKLLLSDSGFYLCAWSDEGLGNQPQHFGDGTRLSIL.

The rearrangement uses TRBV4-2 and TRBJ2-1; 9 positions agree with TRBD2. The germline V gene has CDR1 LGHNA and CDR2 YNFKEQ. CDR3 length: 17 residues. V trimming: 0 bases; J trimming: 8 bases; junction bases outside the gene matches: 11. This CDR3 is CASSQEVAGDPEHEQFF. The CDR3, as DNA: TGTGCCAGCAGCCAAGAAGTAGCGGGGGACCCGGAGCATGAGCAGTTCTTC.